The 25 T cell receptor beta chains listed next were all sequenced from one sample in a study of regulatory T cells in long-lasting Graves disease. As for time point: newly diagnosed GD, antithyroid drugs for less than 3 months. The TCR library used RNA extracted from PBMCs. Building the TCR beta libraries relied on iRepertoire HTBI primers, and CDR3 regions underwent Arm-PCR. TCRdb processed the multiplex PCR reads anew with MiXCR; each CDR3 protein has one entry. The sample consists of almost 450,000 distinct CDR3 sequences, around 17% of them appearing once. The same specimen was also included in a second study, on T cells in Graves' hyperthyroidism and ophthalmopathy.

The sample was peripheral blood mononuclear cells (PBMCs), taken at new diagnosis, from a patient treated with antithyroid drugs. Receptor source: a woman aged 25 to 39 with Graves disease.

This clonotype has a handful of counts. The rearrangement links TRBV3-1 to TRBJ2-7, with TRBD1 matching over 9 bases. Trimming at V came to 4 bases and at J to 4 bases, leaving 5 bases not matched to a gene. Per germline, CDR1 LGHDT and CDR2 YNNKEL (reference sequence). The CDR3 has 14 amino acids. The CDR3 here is CASSPSDRGYEQYF. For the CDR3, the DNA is TGTGCCAGCAGCCCCTCGGACAGGGGATACGAGCAGTACTTC.

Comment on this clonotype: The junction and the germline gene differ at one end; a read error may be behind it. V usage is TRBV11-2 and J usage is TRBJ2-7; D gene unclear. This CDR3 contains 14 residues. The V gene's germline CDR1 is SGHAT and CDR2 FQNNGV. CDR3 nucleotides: TGTACCAGCAGCCTGTCCCCCAGCTCCTACGAGCAGTACTTC. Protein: CTSSLSPSSYEQYF.

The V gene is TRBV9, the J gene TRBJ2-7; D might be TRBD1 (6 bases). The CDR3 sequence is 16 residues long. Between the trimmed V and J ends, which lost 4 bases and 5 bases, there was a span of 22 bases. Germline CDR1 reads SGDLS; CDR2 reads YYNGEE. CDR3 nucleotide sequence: TGTGCCAGCAGCCCCGGGACAAGGATTCTGACCCACGAGCAGTACTTC. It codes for CASSPGTRILTHEQYF. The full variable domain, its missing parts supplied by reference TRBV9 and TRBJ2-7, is DSGVTQTPKHLITATGQRVTLRCSPRSGDLSVYWYQQSLDQGLQFLIQYYNGEERAKGNILERFSAQQFPDLHSELNLSSLELGDSALYFCASSPGTRILTHEQYFGPGTRLTVT.

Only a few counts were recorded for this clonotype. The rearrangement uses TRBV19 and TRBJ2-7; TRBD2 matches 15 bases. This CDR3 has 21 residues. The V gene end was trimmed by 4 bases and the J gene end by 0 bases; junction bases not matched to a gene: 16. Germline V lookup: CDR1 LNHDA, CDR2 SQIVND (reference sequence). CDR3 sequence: CASSTRQVPGLAGGNSYEQYF. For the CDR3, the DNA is TGTGCCAGTAGTACCCGACAGGTCCCGGGACTAGCGGGAGGCAACTCCTACGAGCAGTACTTC. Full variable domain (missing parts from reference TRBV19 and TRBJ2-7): DGGITQSPKYLFRKEGQNVTLSCEQNLNHDAMYWYRQDPGQGLRLIYYSQIVNDFQKGDIAEGYSVSREKKESFPLTVTSAQKNPTAFYLCASSTRQVPGLAGGNSYEQYFGPGTRLTVT.

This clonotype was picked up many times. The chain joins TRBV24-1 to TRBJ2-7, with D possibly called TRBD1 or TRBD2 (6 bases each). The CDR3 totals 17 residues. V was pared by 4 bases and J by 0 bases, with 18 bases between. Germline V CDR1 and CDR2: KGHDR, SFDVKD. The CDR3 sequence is CATSDGGHKTNSYEQYF. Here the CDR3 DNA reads TGTGCCACCAGTGACGGGGGACATAAAACTAACTCCTACGAGCAGTACTTC.

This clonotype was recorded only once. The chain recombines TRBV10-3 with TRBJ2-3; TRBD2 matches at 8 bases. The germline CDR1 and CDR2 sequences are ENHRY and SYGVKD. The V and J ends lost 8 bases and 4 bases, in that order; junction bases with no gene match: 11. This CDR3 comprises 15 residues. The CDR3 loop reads CAIGKGTSGADTQYF. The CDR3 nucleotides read TGTGCCATCGGCAAAGGGACTAGTGGGGCAGATACGCAGTATTTT.

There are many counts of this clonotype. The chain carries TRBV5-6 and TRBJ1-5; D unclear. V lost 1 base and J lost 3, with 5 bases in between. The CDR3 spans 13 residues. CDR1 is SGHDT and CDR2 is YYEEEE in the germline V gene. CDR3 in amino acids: CASSLFNNQPQHF. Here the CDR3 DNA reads TGTGCCAGCAGCTTGTTCAACAATCAGCCCCAGCATTTT.

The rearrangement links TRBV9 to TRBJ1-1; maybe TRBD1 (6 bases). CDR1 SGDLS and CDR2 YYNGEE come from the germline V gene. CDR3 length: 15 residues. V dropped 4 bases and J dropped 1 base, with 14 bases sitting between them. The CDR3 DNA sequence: TGTGCCAGCAGCTATTGGACGGGACAGAACACTGAAGCTTTCTTT. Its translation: CASSYWTGQNTEAFF. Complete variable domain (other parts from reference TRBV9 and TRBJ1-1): DSGVTQTPKHLITATGQRVTLRCSPRSGDLSVYWYQQSLDQGLQFLIQYYNGEERAKGNILERFSAQQFPDLHSELNLSSLELGDSALYFCASSYWTGQNTEAFFGQGTRLTVV.

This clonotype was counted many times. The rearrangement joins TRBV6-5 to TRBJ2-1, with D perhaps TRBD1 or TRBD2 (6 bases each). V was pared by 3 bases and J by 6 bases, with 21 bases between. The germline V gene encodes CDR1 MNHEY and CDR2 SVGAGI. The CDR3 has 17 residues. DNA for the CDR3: TGTGCCAGCAGTTATAGTAAAGGCGGGACAAGTCGCAATGAGCAGTTCTTC. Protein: CASSYSKGGTSRNEQFF.

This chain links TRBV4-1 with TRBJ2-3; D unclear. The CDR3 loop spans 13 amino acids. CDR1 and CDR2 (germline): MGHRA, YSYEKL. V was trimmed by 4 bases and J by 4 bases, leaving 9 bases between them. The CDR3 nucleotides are TGCGCCAGCAGCCCTAACCGGCCAGATACGCAGTATTTT. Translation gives CASSPNRPDTQYF.

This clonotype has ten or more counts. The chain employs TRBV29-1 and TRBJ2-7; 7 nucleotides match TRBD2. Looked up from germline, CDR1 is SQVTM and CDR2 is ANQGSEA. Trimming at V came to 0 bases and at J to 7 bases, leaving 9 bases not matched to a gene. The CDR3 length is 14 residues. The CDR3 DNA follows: TGCAGCGTTGAAGATCGCGGGAGAGGGGCTGAGCAGTACTTC. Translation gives CSVEDRGRGAEQYF.

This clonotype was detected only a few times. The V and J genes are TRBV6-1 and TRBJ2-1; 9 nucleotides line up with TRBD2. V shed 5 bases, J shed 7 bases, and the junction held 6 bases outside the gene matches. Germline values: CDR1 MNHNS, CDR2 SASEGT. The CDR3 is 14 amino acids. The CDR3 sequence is CASSISGSANEQFF. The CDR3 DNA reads TGTGCCAGCAGTATTAGCGGGAGTGCGAATGAGCAGTTCTTC.

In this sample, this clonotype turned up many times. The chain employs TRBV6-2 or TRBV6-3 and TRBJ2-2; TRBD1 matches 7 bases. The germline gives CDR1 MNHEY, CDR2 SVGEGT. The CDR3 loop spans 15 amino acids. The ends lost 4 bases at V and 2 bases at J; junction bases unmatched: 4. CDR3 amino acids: CASSSGTANTGELFF. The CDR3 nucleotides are TGTGCCAGCAGTTCCGGGACAGCTAACACCGGGGAGCTGTTTTTT.

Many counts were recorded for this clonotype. CDR3 amino acids: CASTPERDNSYEQYF. The CDR3 nucleotides read TGTGCCAGCACGCCCGAACGGGACAACTCCTACGAGCAGTACTTC. The chain recombines TRBV28 with TRBJ2-7; a possible D gene is TRBD1 (6 bases). This CDR3 spans 15 amino acids. Germline V gives CDR1 MDHEN, CDR2 SYDVKM. The V gene lost 7 bases and the J gene lost 0 bases, with 16 bases spanning the gap.

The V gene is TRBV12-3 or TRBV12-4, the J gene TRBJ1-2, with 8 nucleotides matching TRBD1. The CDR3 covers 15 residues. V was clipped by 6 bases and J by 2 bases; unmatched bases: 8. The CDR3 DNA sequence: TGTGCCAGCAGCCCAGGACAGGGAAGGAACTATGGCTACACCTTC. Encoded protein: CASSPGQGRNYGYTF.

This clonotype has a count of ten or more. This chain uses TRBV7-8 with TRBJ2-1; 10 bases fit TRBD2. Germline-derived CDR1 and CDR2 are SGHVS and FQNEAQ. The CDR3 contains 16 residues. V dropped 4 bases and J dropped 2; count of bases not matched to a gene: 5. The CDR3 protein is CASSSLAGAPYNEQFF. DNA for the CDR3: TGTGCCAGCAGCTCGCTAGCGGGAGCCCCCTACAATGAGCAGTTCTTC. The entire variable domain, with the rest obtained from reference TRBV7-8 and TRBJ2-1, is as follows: GAGVSQSPRYKVAKRGQDVALRCDPISGHVSLFWYQQALGQGPEFLTYFQNEAQLDKSGLPSDRFFAERPEGSVSTLKIQRTQQEDSAVYLCASSSLAGAPYNEQFFGPGTRLTVL.

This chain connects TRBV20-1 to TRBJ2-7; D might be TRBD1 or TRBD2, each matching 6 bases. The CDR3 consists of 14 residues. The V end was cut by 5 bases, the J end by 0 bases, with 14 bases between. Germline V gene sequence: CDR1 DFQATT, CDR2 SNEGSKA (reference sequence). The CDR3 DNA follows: TGCAGTGCTCAGGGGACTCTCAGCTCCTACGAGCAGTACTTC. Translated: CSAQGTLSSYEQYF.

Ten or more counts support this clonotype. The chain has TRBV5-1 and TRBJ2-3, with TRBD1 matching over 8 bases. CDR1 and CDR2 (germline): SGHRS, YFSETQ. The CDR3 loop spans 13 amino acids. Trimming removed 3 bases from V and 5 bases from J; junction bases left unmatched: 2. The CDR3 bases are TGCGCCAGCAGCTGGACAGGGCAAGATACGCAGTATTTT. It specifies CASSWTGQDTQYF.

In DNA, the CDR3 is TGCAGCGTTGTGGGGCGGGAGGGAGGCACAGATACGCAGTATTTT. It codes for CSVVGREGGTDTQYF. The chain couples TRBV29-1 to TRBJ2-3, with 9 bases lining up with TRBD2. Losses at the gene ends were 4 bases for V and 1 base for J; bases not matched to a gene: 6. The length of the CDR3 is 15 residues. CDR1 is SQVTM, CDR2 ANQGSEA, per germline.

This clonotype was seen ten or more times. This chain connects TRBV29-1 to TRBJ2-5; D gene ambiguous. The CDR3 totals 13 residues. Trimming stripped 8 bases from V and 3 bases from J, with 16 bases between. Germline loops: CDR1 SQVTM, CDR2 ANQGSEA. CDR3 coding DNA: TGCAGCCTCCGGCGGATTACGGAAGAGACCCAGTACTTC. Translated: CSLRRITEETQYF. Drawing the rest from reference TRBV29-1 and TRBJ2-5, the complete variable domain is SAVISQKPSRDICQRGTSLTIQCQVDSQVTMMFWYRQQPGQSLTLIATANQGSEATYESGFVIDKFPISRPNLTFSTLTVSNMSPEDSSIYLCSLRRITEETQYFGPGTRLLVL.

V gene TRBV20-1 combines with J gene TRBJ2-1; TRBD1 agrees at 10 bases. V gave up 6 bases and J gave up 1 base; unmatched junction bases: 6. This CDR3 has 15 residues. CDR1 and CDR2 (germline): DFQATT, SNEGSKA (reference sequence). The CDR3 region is CSAISGQGSYNEQFF. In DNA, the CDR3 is TGCAGTGCAATCTCGGGACAGGGGTCCTACAATGAGCAGTTCTTC.

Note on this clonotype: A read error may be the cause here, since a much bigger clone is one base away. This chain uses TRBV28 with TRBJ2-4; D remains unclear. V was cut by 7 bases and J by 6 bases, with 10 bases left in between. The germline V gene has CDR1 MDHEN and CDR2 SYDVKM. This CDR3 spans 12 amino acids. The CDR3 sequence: CASNFFSNIQYF. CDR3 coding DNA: TGTGCCAGCAATTTTTTTTCAAACATTCAGTACTTC.

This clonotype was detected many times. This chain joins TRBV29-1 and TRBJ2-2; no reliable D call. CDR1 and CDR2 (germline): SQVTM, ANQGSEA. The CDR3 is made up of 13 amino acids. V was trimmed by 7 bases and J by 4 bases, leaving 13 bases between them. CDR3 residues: CSASQILTGELFF. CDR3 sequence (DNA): TGCAGCGCTTCTCAGATCCTCACCGGGGAGCTGTTTTTT.

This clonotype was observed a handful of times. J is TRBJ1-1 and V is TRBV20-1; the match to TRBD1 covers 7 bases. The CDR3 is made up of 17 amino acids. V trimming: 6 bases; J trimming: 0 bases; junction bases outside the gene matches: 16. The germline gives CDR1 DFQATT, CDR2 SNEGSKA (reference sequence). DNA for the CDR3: TGCAGTGCAATCGGGGGAAGGGGGCACATGGTGAACACTGAAGCTTTCTTT. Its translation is CSAIGGRGHMVNTEAFF.

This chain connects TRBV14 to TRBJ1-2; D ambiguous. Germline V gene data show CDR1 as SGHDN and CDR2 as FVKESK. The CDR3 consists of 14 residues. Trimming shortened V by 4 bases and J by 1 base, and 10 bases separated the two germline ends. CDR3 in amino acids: CASSRIHDNYGYTF. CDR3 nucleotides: TGTGCCAGCAGCCGGATCCATGATAACTATGGCTACACCTTC.